This T cell receptor (beta chain) was observed in a study of shared clonotypes between healthy human individuals. Regarding the study as a whole: Represented diversity, genetic and exposure-history alike, was limited by few donors. Non-shared clonotypes had lower generation probabilities than those shared by all four donors.

On this clone: Its antigen is unknown.

The protocol was immunoSEQ multiplex PCR, while the TCRdb copy is restricted to in-frame clones and leaves out a portion. The profile shows roughly 2 million clones, about 95% of them singletons. The study drew its donors from healthy HIV-negative adults without recent acute infections or vaccinations. Researchers partitioned CD4+ cells into CD45RA+ naive and CD45RA-negative memory subsets. Germline CDR1 GTSNPN, CDR2 SVGIG (reference sequence). This CDR3 comprises 14 residues. The V end was cut by 7 bases, the J end by 5 bases, with 20 bases between. This sequence joins TRBV30 and TRBJ1-1; D remains ambiguous. The sample was naive CD4+ T cells sorted from blood. Regarding subset: CD45RA+ positively selected. The receptor was isolated from a man younger than 35 in good health. The CDR3 reads CAFSNPRQRTEAFF. The CDR3 nucleotides are TGTGCCTTTTCGAACCCCCGGCAGAGGACTGAAGCTTTCTTT.